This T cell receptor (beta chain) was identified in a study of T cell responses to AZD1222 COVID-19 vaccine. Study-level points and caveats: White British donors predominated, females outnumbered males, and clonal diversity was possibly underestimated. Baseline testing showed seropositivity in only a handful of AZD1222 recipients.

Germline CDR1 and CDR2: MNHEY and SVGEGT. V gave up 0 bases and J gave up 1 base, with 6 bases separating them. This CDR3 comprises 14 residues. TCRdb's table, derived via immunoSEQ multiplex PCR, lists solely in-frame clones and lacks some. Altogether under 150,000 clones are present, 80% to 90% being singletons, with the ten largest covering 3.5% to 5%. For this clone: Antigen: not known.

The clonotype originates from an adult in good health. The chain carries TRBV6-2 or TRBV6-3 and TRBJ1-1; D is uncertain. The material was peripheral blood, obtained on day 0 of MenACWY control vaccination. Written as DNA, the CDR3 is TGTGCCAGCAGTTACTCATGGGGGAACACTGAAGCTTTCTTT. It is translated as CASSYSWGNTEAFF.